Listed below are T cell receptor beta chains from one sample, sequenced in a study of beta chain features in type 1 diabetes. The table came from immunoSEQ multiplex PCR; TCRdb's copy has only in-frame clones and leaves some out. The sample includes approximately 340,000 clones, roughly 16% of them seen just once. Sequencing input: naive CD4+ T cells from blood. The receptor source for this set is a woman aged 18 to 35 in good health. CDR3s include the opening cysteine and the closing phenylalanine or tryptophan. A D gene is named only where the DNA matches it firmly. A row's size may be missing; if present it is once, few, many or a size class.

clone size: -
J gene: TRBJ2-1
D gene: TRBD2
V gene: TRBV19
CDR3 DNA: TGTGCCAGTAGAGATAGACTAGCGGGAGTGTACAATGAGCAGTTCTTC
CDR3 protein: CASRDRLAGVYNEQFF

clone size: few
J gene: TRBJ2-1
D gene: -
V gene: TRBV7-2
CDR3 DNA: TGTGCCAGCAGCTTAGCCAGGAATGAGCAGTTCTTC
CDR3 protein: CASSLARNEQFF

clone size: -
J gene: TRBJ2-6
D gene: -
V gene: TRBV5-1
CDR3 DNA: TGCGCCAGCAGCTTCTCCGGGACTGGTAACTCTGGGGCCAACGTCCTGACTTTC
CDR3 protein: CASSFSGTGNSGANVLTF

clone size: few
J gene: TRBJ2-1
D gene: TRBD2
V gene: TRBV30
CDR3 DNA: TGTGCCTGGAGTGGAACTAGCGGGAGCCATGAGCAGTTCTTC
CDR3 protein: CAWSGTSGSHEQFF

clone size: few
J gene: TRBJ1-2
D gene: -
V gene: TRBV30
CDR3 DNA: TGTGCCTGGAGGCGAGGGTACGGCTACACCTTC
CDR3 protein: CAWRRGYGYTF

clone size: -
J gene: TRBJ1-1
D gene: -
V gene: TRBV5-4
CDR3 DNA: TGTGCCAGCAGCTTGGACCTAGTGGCTTACACTGAAGCTTTCTTT
CDR3 protein: CASSLDLVAYTEAFF

clone size: few
J gene: TRBJ2-5
D gene: -
V gene: TRBV6-6
CDR3 DNA: TGTGCCAGCAGTCAACCTGGACAGCTCCAAGAGACCCAGTACTTC
CDR3 protein: CASSQPGQLQETQYF

clone size: few
J gene: TRBJ1-4
D gene: TRBD1
V gene: TRBV29-1
CDR3 DNA: TGCAGCGTTGAAGATCGACAGGGTCGGGAAAAACTGTTTTTT
CDR3 protein: CSVEDRQGREKLFF

clone size: few
J gene: TRBJ2-5
D gene: -
V gene: TRBV27
CDR3 DNA: TGTGCCAGCAGTTTGAGGTGGCTGTACCAAGAGACCCAGTACTTC
CDR3 protein: CASSLRWLYQETQYF

clone size: few
J gene: TRBJ2-7
D gene: TRBD2
V gene: TRBV27
CDR3 DNA: TGTGCCAGCAGTTTAGCGGGAGTTTCCTACGAGCAGTACTTC
CDR3 protein: CASSLAGVSYEQYF

clone size: few
J gene: TRBJ1-2
D gene: -
V gene: TRBV7-9
CDR3 DNA: TGTGCCAGCAGCCCCAGTGGGCAGGGCCTAAATGGCTACACCTTC
CDR3 protein: CASSPSGQGLNGYTF

clone size: few
J gene: TRBJ2-7
D gene: TRBD1
V gene: TRBV18
CDR3 DNA: TGTGCCAGCTCACCAGTTGCGGGACAGGGGGACCTCTACGAGCAGTACTTC
CDR3 protein: CASSPVAGQGDLYEQYF

clone size: few
J gene: TRBJ1-2
D gene: TRBD1
V gene: TRBV30
CDR3 DNA: TGTGCCTGCCCGGGACAGGGTCAGGATGGCTACACCTTC
CDR3 protein: CACPGQGQDGYTF

clone size: -
J gene: TRBJ2-6
D gene: -
V gene: TRBV5-8
CDR3 DNA: TGTGCCAGCAGCTCCCCATGGGGGGACTCTGGGGCCAACGTCCTGACTTTC
CDR3 protein: CASSSPWGDSGANVLTF

clone size: few
J gene: TRBJ2-7
D gene: TRBD2
V gene: TRBV9
CDR3 DNA: TGTGCCAGCAGCTTACTAGCGGCGGACCCCTACGAGCAGTACTTC
CDR3 protein: CASSLLAADPYEQYF

clone size: few
J gene: TRBJ1-2
D gene: -
V gene: TRBV7-2
CDR3 DNA: TGTGCCAGCAGCTTAATCGAGCGTGGCTACACCTTC
CDR3 protein: CASSLIERGYTF

clone size: few
J gene: TRBJ2-7
D gene: -
V gene: TRBV7-2
CDR3 DNA: TGTGCCAGCAGCTTAGGTCCGGTATACGAGCAGTACTTC
CDR3 protein: CASSLGPVYEQYF

clone size: -
J gene: TRBJ1-5
D gene: TRBD1
V gene: TRBV19
CDR3 DNA: TGTGCCAGTAGTTTCCACGGGACAGGGACGGCCTGGCCCCAGCATTTT
CDR3 protein: CASSFHGTGTAWPQHF

clone size: -
J gene: TRBJ1-4
D gene: -
V gene: TRBV2
CDR3 DNA: TGTGCCAGCTCTGAGGGGAGGAATGAAAAACTGTTTTTT
CDR3 protein: CASSEGRNEKLFF

clone size: few
J gene: TRBJ2-5
D gene: -
V gene: TRBV28
CDR3 DNA: TGTGCCAGCGAGGGAACCCTACAAGAGACCCAGTACTTC
CDR3 protein: CASEGTLQETQYF

clone size: -
J gene: TRBJ1-1
D gene: -
V gene: TRBV7-3
CDR3 DNA: TGTGCCAGCAGCTTACAGTGGAACACTGAAGCTTTCTTT
CDR3 protein: CASSLQWNTEAFF

clone size: few
J gene: TRBJ2-2
D gene: -
V gene: TRBV15
CDR3 DNA: TGTGCCACCAGCAGAGATGGAGAAGGAAACCCCGGGGAGCTGTTTTTT
CDR3 protein: CATSRDGEGNPGELFF

clone size: few
J gene: TRBJ2-7
D gene: -
V gene: TRBV30
CDR3 DNA: TGTGCCTGGCTGGACAGACGTGGGGGGTACTTC
CDR3 protein: CAWLDRRGGYF

clone size: -
J gene: TRBJ2-3
D gene: TRBD2
V gene: TRBV11-2
CDR3 DNA: TGTGCCAGCAGCTACTCCAGCGGGATACGGACAGATACGCAGTATTTT
CDR3 protein: CASSYSSGIRTDTQYF

clone size: -
J gene: TRBJ2-3
D gene: -
V gene: TRBV7-2
CDR3 DNA: TGTGCCAGCAGTGTTCGGGGATCTAGCACAGATACGCAGTATTTT
CDR3 protein: CASSVRGSSTDTQYF

clone size: -
J gene: TRBJ1-1
D gene: -
V gene: TRBV29-1
CDR3 DNA: TGCAGCGTTGTTGGCCCAGGGTCCGGCATGAACACTGAAGCTTTCTTT
CDR3 protein: CSVVGPGSGMNTEAFF

clone size: few
J gene: TRBJ2-7
D gene: TRBD2
V gene: TRBV6-6
CDR3 DNA: TGTGCCAGCGTACGAGCGGGAGCCTACGAGCAGTACTTC
CDR3 protein: CASVRAGAYEQYF

clone size: few
J gene: TRBJ2-2
D gene: -
V gene: TRBV9
CDR3 DNA: TGTGCCAGCAGCGGACCATTGTTGGGAGACACCGGGGAGCTGTTTTTT
CDR3 protein: CASSGPLLGDTGELFF

clone size: few
J gene: TRBJ2-3
D gene: TRBD1
V gene: TRBV15
CDR3 DNA: TGTGCCACCAGCAGAAAGCCCCCGGGACAGGGAACAGATACGCAGTATTTT
CDR3 protein: CATSRKPPGQGTDTQYF

clone size: -
J gene: TRBJ2-7
D gene: -
V gene: TRBV5-1
CDR3 DNA: TGCGCCAGCAGCTTGGGTCTAGTTGAGAACGAGCAGTACTTC
CDR3 protein: CASSLGLVENEQYF

clone size: -
J gene: TRBJ2-7
D gene: TRBD1
V gene: TRBV5-4
CDR3 DNA: TGTGCCAGCAGCCAACCGGGACAGGGTATCTACGAGCAGTACTTC
CDR3 protein: CASSQPGQGIYEQYF